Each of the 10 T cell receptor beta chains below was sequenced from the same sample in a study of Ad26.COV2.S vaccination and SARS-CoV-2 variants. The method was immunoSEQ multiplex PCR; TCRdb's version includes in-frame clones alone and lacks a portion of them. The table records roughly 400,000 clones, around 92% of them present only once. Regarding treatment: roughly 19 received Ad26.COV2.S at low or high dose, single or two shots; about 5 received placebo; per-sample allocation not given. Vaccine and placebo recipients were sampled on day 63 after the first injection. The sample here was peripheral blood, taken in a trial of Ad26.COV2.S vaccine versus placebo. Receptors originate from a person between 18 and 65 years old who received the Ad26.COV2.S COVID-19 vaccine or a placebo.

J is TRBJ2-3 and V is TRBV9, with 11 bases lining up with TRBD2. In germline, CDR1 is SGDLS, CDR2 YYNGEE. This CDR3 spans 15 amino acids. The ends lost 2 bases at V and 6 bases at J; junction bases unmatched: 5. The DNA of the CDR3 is TGTGCCAGCAGCGTTTTTAGCGGGGGGGTGGATACGCAGTATTTT. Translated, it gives CASSVFSGGVDTQYF.

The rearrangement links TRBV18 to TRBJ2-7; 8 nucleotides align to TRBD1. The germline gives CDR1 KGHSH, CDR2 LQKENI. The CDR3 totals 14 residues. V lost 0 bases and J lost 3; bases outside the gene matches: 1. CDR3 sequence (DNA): TGTGCCAGCTCACCACCCAGGGGGCTCTACGAGCAGTACTTC. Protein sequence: CASSPPRGLYEQYF. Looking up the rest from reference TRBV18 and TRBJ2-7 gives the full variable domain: NAGVMQNPRHLVRRRGQEARLRCSPMKGHSHVYWYRQLPEEGLKFMVYLQKENIIDESGMPKERFSAEFPKEGPSILRIQQVVRGDSAAYFCASSPPRGLYEQYFGPGTRLTVT.

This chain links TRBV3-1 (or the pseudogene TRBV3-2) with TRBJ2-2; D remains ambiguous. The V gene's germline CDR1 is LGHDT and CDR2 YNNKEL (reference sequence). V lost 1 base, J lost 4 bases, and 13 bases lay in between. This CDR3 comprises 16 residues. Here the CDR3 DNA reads TGTGCCAGCAGCCAAGGTTTATCCGGAATCACCGGGGAGCTGTTTTTT. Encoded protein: CASSQGLSGITGELFF.

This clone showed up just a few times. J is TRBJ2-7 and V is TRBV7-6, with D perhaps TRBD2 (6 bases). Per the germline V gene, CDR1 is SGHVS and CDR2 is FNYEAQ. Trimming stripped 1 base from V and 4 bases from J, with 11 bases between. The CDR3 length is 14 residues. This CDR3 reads CASSLGAGRYEQYF. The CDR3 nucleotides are TGTGCCAGCAGCTTAGGAGCAGGGAGGTACGAGCAGTACTTC.

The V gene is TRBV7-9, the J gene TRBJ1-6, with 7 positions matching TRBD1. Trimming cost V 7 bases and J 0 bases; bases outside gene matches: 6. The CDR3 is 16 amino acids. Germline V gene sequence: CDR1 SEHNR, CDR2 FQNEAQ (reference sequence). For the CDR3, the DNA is TGTGCCAGCACCCTGAGGGACAGCTCCTATAATTCACCCCTCCACTTT. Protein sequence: CASTLRDSSYNSPLHF.

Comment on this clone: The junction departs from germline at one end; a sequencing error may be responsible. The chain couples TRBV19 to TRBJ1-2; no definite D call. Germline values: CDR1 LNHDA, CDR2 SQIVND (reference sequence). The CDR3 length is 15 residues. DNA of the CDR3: TGTACCAGTAGTATTCGAAATACAGTGAGCTATGGCTACACCTTC. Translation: CTSSIRNTVSYGYTF.

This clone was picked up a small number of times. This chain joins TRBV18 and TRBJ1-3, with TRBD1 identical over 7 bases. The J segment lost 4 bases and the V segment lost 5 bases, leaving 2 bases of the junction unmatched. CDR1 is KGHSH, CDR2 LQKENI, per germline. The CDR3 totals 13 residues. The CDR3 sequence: CASSTGQGNTIYF. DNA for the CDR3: TGTGCCAGCTCAACGGGACAGGGAAACACCATATATTTT.

This CDR3 reads CASSPITGGSEKLFF. The DNA of the CDR3 is TGCGCCAGCAGCCCCATCACAGGGGGTTCTGAAAAACTGTTTTTT. The chain has TRBV5-1 and TRBJ1-4, with 8 bases identical to TRBD1. Germline V CDR1 and CDR2: SGHRS, YFSETQ. CDR3 length: 15 amino acids. With 4 bases clipped from V and 7 bases from J, the junction kept 9 bases outside the gene matches.

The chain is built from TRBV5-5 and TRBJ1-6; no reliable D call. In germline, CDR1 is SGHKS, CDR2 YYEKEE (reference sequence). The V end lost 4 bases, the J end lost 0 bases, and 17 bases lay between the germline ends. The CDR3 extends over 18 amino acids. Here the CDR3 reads CASSLASPRSSYNSPLHF. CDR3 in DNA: TGTGCCAGCAGCCTCGCCTCCCCCCGCAGCTCCTATAATTCACCCCTCCACTTT.

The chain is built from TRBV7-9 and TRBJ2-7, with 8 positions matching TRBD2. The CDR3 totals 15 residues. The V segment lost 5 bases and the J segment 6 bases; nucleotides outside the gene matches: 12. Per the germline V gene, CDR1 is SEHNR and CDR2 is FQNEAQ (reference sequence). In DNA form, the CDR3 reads TGTGCCAGCAGCCCCTTTGCGGGGGGTGATGGCGAGCAGTACTTC. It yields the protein CASSPFAGGDGEQYF.